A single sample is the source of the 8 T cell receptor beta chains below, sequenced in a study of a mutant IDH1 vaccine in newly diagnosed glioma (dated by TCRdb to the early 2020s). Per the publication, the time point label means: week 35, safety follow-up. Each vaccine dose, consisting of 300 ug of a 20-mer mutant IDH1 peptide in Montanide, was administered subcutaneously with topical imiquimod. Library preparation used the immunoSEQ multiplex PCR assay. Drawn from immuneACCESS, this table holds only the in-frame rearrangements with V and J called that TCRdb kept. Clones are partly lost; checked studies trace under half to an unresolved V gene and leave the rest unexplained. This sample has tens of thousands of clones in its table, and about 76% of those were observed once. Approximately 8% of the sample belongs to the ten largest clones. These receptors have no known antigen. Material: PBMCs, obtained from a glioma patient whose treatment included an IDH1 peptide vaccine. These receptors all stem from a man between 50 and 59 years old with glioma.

The CDR3 spells CASSLESSGIYEQYF. In nucleotides, the CDR3 is TGTGCCAGCAGCTTGGAGTCTAGCGGGATTTACGAGCAGTACTTC. V and J are TRBV5-5 and TRBJ2-7; 9 nucleotides agree with TRBD2. There are 15 residues in the CDR3. Losses at the gene ends were 0 bases for V and 4 bases for J; bases not matched to a gene: 5. The germline V gene has CDR1 SGHKS and CDR2 YYEKEE (reference sequence).

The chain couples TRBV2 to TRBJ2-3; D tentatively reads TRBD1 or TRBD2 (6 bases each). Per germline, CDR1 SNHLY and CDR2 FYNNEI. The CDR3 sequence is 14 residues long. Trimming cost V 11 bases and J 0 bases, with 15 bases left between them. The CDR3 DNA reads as TGTGCCCCAAGATCGGGGGCTAGCACAGATACGCAGTATTTT. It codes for CAPRSGASTDTQYF.

CDR3 region: CASSEANPSFSYNEQFF. The CDR3 DNA follows: TGTGCCAGCAGTGAAGCGAACCCTTCGTTCTCCTACAATGAGCAGTTCTTC. This rearrangement joins TRBV2 to TRBJ2-1; D gene unclear. Germline values: CDR1 SNHLY, CDR2 FYNNEI. CDR3 length equals 17 residues. V gave up 0 bases and J gave up 0 bases, with 12 bases separating them.

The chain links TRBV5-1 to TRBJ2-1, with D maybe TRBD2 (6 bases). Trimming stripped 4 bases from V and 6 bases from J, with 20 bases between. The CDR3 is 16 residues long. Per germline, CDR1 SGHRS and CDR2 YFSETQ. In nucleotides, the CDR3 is TGCGCCAGCAGCCGTGGAGAGGGAGGTCCCTTCAATGAGCAGTTCTTC. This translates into CASSRGEGGPFNEQFF.

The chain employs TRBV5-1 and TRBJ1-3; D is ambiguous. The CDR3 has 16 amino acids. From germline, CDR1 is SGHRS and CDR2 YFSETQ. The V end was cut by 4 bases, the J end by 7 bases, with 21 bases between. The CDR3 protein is CASSRAGVGAKNTIYF. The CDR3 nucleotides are TGCGCCAGCAGCCGGGCCGGGGTGGGCGCGAAGAACACCATATATTTT.

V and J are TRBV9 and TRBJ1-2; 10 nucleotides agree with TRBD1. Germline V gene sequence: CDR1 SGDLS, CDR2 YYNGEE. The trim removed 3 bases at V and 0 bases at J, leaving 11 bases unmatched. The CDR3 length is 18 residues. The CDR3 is CASSDLPGQGRTNYGYTF. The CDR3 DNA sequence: TGTGCCAGCAGCGACTTACCGGGACAGGGGAGGACTAACTATGGCTACACCTTC.

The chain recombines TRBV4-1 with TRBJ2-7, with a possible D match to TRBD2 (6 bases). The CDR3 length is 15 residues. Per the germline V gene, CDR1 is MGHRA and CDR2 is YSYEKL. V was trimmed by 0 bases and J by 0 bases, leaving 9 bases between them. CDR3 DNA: TGCGCCAGCAGCCAAGACGGGGGAGGCTCCTACGAGCAGTACTTC. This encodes CASSQDGGGSYEQYF.

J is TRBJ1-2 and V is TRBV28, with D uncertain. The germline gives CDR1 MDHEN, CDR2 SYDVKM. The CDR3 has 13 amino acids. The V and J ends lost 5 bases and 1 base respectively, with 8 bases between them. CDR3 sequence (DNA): TGTGCCAGCAGTGCATCGGGTAACTATGGCTACACCTTC. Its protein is CASSASGNYGYTF.